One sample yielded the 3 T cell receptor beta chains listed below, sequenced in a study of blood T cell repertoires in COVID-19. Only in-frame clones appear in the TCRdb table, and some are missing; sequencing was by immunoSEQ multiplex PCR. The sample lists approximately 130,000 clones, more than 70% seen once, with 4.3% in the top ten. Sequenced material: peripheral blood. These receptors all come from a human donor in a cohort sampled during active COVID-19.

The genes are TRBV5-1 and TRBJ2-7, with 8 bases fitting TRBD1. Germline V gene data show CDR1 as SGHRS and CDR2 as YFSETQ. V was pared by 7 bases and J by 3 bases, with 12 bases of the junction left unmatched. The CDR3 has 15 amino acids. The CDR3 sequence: CASGSRTGTRYEQYV. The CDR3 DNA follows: TGCGCCAGCGGATCCCGGACAGGGACACGCTACGAGCAGTACGTC.

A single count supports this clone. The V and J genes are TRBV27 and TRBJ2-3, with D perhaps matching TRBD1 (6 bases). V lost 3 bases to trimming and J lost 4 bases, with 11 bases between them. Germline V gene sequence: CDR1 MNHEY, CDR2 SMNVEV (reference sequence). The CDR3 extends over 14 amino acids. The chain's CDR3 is CASSLTQGADTQYF. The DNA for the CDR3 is TGTGCCAGCAGTTTGACACAGGGAGCAGATACGCAGTATTTT.

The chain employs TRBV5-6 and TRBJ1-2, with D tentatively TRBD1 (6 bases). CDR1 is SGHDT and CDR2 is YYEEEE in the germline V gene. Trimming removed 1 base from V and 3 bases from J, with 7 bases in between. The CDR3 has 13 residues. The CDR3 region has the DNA TGTGCCAGCAGCTTGAACAGGGACTATGGCTACACCTTC. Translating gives CASSLNRDYGYTF.